Following are 27 T cell receptor beta chains from one sample sequenced in a study of cytomegalovirus exposure and HLA in healthy donors. The PCR made use of 60 Vbeta and 13 Jbeta primers. Here immunoSEQ multiplex PCR was the method, and the copy in TCRdb shows in-frame clones only, minus some. The sample shows approximately 100,000 clones, approximately 76% of them seen only once. Sequenced: PBMCs. The receptors shown here come from a man aged 40-49 years in good health and CMV-seronegative.

V gene TRBV9 combines with J gene TRBJ2-2; no firm D call. This CDR3 region has 14 residues. Germline-derived CDR1 and CDR2 are SGDLS and YYNGEE. With 0 bases removed from V and 4 bases from J, the gap between germline ends came to 7 bases. As DNA, the CDR3 is TGTGCCAGCAGCGTAGTAGACACCACCGGGGAGCTGTTTTTT. This sequence encodes CASSVVDTTGELFF.

The V gene is TRBV5-8, the J gene TRBJ2-1, with D perhaps TRBD1 (5 bases). The CDR3 runs to 14 residues. The germline V gene has CDR1 SGHTS and CDR2 YDEGEE. Trimming removed 5 bases from V and 3 bases from J, with 12 bases in between. CDR3 bases: TGTGCCAGCAGGGACACAGGAGTCTACAATGAGCAGTTCTTC. Protein sequence: CASRDTGVYNEQFF.

This clone was recorded a few times. The gene calls are TRBV7-8 and TRBJ1-3; TRBD1 agrees at 7 bases. Trimming removed 1 base from V and 2 bases from J; junction bases left unmatched: 5. Per germline, CDR1 SGHVS and CDR2 FQNEAQ. The CDR3 runs 16 residues. In nucleotides, the CDR3 is TGTGCCAGCAGCTTAGGCCAGGGGGGACCTGGAAACACCATATATTTT. Its protein is CASSLGQGGPGNTIYF.

CDR3: CAWSNLGEADRGYEQYF. In DNA form, the CDR3 reads TGTGCCTGGAGTAACCTCGGGGAGGCAGATAGGGGCTACGAGCAGTACTTC. The chain joins TRBV30 to TRBJ2-7; a possible D gene is TRBD2 (6 bases). V was cut by 2 bases and J by 3 bases, with 23 bases left in between. CDR1 and CDR2 from the germline V gene are GTSNPN and SVGIG (reference sequence). The CDR3 spans 17 residues. Combining the CDR3 with reference TRBV30 and TRBJ2-7 gives the whole variable domain SQTIHQWPATLVQPVGSPLSLECTVEGTSNPNLYWYRQAAGRGLQLLFYSVGIGQISSEVPQNLSASRPQDRQFILSSKKLLLSDSGFYLCAWSNLGEADRGYEQYFGPGTRLTVT.

The chain couples TRBV9 to TRBJ2-7, with 10 positions matching TRBD2. The CDR3 runs to 15 residues. V was pared by 0 bases and J by 2 bases, with 2 bases of the junction left unmatched. Germline CDR1 reads SGDLS; CDR2 reads YYNGEE. CDR3 coding DNA: TGTGCCAGCAGCGTAGAACTAGCGGGGACCTACGAGCAGTACTTC. It encodes CASSVELAGTYEQYF.

V gene TRBV7-8 combines with J gene TRBJ2-2; D perhaps matches TRBD2 (6 bases). V was shortened by 5 bases and J by 7 bases, with 20 bases between the two germline ends. This CDR3 contains 16 residues. Germline CDR1 SGHVS, CDR2 FQNEAQ. CDR3 loop: CASSPPPTRGRGELFF. CDR3 coding DNA: TGTGCCAGCAGCCCCCCGCCGACTAGGGGCCGCGGGGAGCTGTTTTTT.

CDR3 amino acids: CASTQDSSGANVLTF. As DNA, the CDR3 is TGTGCCAGCACCCAAGACAGCTCTGGGGCCAACGTCCTGACTTTC. The rearrangement links TRBV6-5 to TRBJ2-6; TRBD1 is a possible D gene (5 bases). Per germline, CDR1 MNHEY and CDR2 SVGAGI. Trimming stripped 7 bases from V and 0 bases from J, with 10 bases between. This CDR3 spans 15 amino acids.

This clone was counted once. The chain joins TRBV11-2 to TRBJ1-3; D is uncertain. From germline, CDR1 is SGHAT and CDR2 FQNNGV. The CDR3 sequence is 14 residues long. The ends were cut back, 0 bases at V and 4 bases at J, with 7 bases in the middle. The CDR3 loop is CASSLDVVGNTIYF. CDR3 nucleotides: TGTGCCAGCAGCTTAGATGTAGTGGGAAACACCATATATTTT.

The chain carries TRBV5-8 and TRBJ2-3; 11 bases are a match to TRBD2. Germline assignment: CDR1 SGHTS and CDR2 YDEGEE. V shed 2 bases and J 3 bases; nucleotides not matched to a gene: 2. The CDR3 loop spans 15 amino acids. The CDR3 sequence: CASSFSGGATDTQYF. CDR3 bases: TGTGCCAGCAGCTTTAGCGGGGGGGCAACAGATACGCAGTATTTT.

This sequence joins TRBV7-9 and TRBJ2-3; perhaps TRBD1 as D (6 bases). Trimming removed 11 bases from V and 3 bases from J, with 12 bases in between. The CDR3 loop spans 12 amino acids. From germline, CDR1 is SEHNR and CDR2 FQNEAQ (reference sequence). The CDR3 reads CALQGFTDTQYF. CDR3 nucleotides: TGTGCCCTACAGGGTTTTACAGATACGCAGTATTTT.

This clone was detected only a few times. V is TRBV7-2 and J is TRBJ2-7; maybe TRBD2 (6 bases). The CDR3 is 13 residues long. Trimming cost V 5 bases and J 4 bases, with 12 bases left between them. From germline, CDR1 is SGHTA and CDR2 FQGNSA. CDR3 protein: CASSPDRGYEQYF. In DNA, the CDR3 is TGTGCCAGCAGCCCAGATCGGGGGTACGAGCAGTACTTC.

This clone was picked up a small number of times. This sequence joins TRBV6-1 and TRBJ1-1; 8 positions agree with TRBD1. This CDR3 is built from 12 residues. Germline V gives CDR1 MNHNS, CDR2 SASEGT. Losses at the gene ends were 8 bases for V and 6 bases for J; bases not matched to a gene: 5. The CDR3 loop is CASARTGSEAFF. The CDR3 DNA reads as TGTGCCAGCGCTCGGACAGGGTCTGAAGCTTTCTTT.

The chain combines TRBV6-1 with TRBJ1-4; D is undetermined. CDR3 size: 13 residues. The germline CDR1 and CDR2 sequences are MNHNS and SASEGT. V was shortened by 0 bases and J by 8 bases, with 7 bases between the two germline ends. CDR3 sequence reads: CASSEAPREKLFF. In DNA, the CDR3 is TGTGCCAGCAGTGAAGCACCGAGGGAAAAACTGTTTTTT.

The V gene is TRBV18, the J gene TRBJ1-1; 10 bases map to TRBD1. Per the germline V gene, CDR1 is KGHSH and CDR2 is LQKENI. The junction had 7 bases not matched to a gene; V was cut back by 1 base and J by 8 bases. This CDR3 spans 15 amino acids. CDR3 coding DNA: TGTGCCAGCTCACCACTGCAGACAGGGGGCGCGGAAGCTTTCTTT. Its translation: CASSPLQTGGAEAFF.

A few counts support this clone. The rearrangement uses TRBV9 and TRBJ2-5; TRBD2 matches at 9 bases. Germline V lookup: CDR1 SGDLS, CDR2 YYNGEE. The V gene end was trimmed by 3 bases and the J gene end by 5 bases; junction bases not matched to a gene: 5. The CDR3 consists of 14 residues. The CDR3 coding sequence is TGTGCCAGCAGCGCCGCGGGGGGGTTGGAGACCCAGTACTTC. This sequence encodes CASSAAGGLETQYF.

This rearrangement joins TRBV30 to TRBJ2-7; D may be TRBD2 (5 bases). From germline, CDR1 is GTSNPN and CDR2 SVGIG (reference sequence). The ends were cut back, 6 bases at V and 5 bases at J, with 20 bases in the middle. The CDR3 runs 14 residues. CDR3 region: CACKRPELFNEQYF. Written as DNA, the CDR3 is TGTGCCTGCAAGCGGCCTGAGCTTTTCAACGAGCAGTACTTC.

The rearrangement links TRBV7-9 to TRBJ2-2; D gene unclear. Germline CDR1 SEHNR, CDR2 FQNEAQ (reference sequence). The length of the CDR3 is 14 residues. Between the trimmed V and J ends, which lost 1 base and 2 bases, there was a span of 5 bases. The CDR3 coding sequence is TGTGCCAGCAGCTTAGTGACTAACACCGGGGAGCTGTTTTTT. As protein: CASSLVTNTGELFF.

This clone was seen only once. V usage is TRBV6-6 and J usage is TRBJ1-6; no clear D. Germline V lookup: CDR1 MNHNY, CDR2 SVGAGI (reference sequence). This CDR3 contains 14 residues. V was pared by 3 bases and J by 5 bases, with 8 bases between. This CDR3 reads CASSYREDNSPLHF. CDR3 in DNA: TGTGCCAGCAGTTATCGGGAGGATAATTCACCCCTCCACTTT.

The rearrangement links TRBV6-5 to TRBJ1-1, with D maybe TRBD1 (5 bases). V was shortened by 10 bases and J by 2 bases, with 20 bases between the two germline ends. The CDR3 length is 15 residues. CDR1 MNHEY and CDR2 SVGAGI come from the germline V gene. The CDR3: CATGIPGRANTEAFF. CDR3 nucleotides: TGTGCCACAGGGATTCCGGGCAGGGCTAACACTGAAGCTTTCTTT.

The chain has TRBV7-6 and TRBJ2-3, with TRBD1 matching 8 bases. V shed 5 bases, J shed 2 bases, and the junction held 12 bases outside the gene matches. Germline V gene sequence: CDR1 SGHVS, CDR2 FNYEAQ. This CDR3 is built from 17 residues. CDR3 residues: CASSQGSRGLYTDTQYF. Written as DNA, the CDR3 is TGTGCCAGCAGCCAGGGGTCCAGGGGGCTTTACACAGATACGCAGTATTTT.

This clone was detected only a few times. The chain employs TRBV6-5 and TRBJ2-1; 7 bases are shared with TRBD1. CDR3 size: 13 residues. Per germline, CDR1 MNHEY and CDR2 SVGAGI. The V segment lost 9 bases and the J segment 7 bases; nucleotides outside the gene matches: 9. CDR3 amino acids: CASRLLQGNEQFF. In nucleotides, the CDR3 is TGTGCCAGTCGCCTCTTACAGGGGAATGAGCAGTTCTTC.

The chain combines TRBV14 with TRBJ2-1, with 11 bases matching TRBD2. V lost 0 bases, J lost 7 bases, and 8 bases stayed unmatched. Looked up from germline, CDR1 is SGHDN and CDR2 is FVKESK. CDR3 size: 17 residues. The CDR3 loop is CASSQDRDSGGDNEQFF. Here the CDR3 DNA reads TGTGCCAGCAGCCAAGATCGGGATAGCGGGGGGGATAATGAGCAGTTCTTC.

This clone was observed a single time. The chain is built from TRBV4-1 and TRBJ1-3; D ambiguous. Germline V gives CDR1 MGHRA, CDR2 YSYEKL. The CDR3 has 15 residues. Trimming shortened V by 0 bases and J by 4 bases, and 10 bases separated the two germline ends. The CDR3 bases are TGCGCCAGCAGCCAAGACCCTCCGGGAGGAAACACCATATATTTT. Amino acid sequence: CASSQDPPGGNTIYF.

The V gene is TRBV7-8, the J gene TRBJ1-5; D uncertain. The germline V gene encodes CDR1 SGHVS and CDR2 FQNEAQ. Trimming took 1 base from V and 0 from J, leaving 16 bases between them. This CDR3 is built from 18 residues. The CDR3 coding sequence is TGTGCCAGCAGCTTAGGTTATCCGGGGAGTAATAGCAATCAGCCCCAGCATTTT. As protein: CASSLGYPGSNSNQPQHF.

In DNA, the CDR3 is TGCGCCAGCAGCCCTGGGGGGGCTGACCAGTACTTC. Protein product: CASSPGGADQYF. This rearrangement joins TRBV4-1 to TRBJ2-5, with a tentative D call TRBD2 (7 bases). Germline V CDR1 and CDR2: MGHRA, YSYEKL. Trimming cost V 4 bases and J 10 bases, with 13 bases left between them. This CDR3 contains 12 residues.

CDR3 in amino acids: CASSLGQGIRPQHF. CDR3 sequence (DNA): TGTGCCAGCAGCTTGGGACAGGGGATACGGCCCCAGCATTTT. The genes are TRBV7-9 and TRBJ1-5, with TRBD1 identical over 10 bases. V lost 3 bases to trimming and J lost 9 bases; unmatched junction nucleotides: 5. Germline V gene data show CDR1 as SEHNR and CDR2 as FQNEAQ (reference sequence). The CDR3 runs to 14 residues.

This clone showed up just a few times. The chain combines TRBV14 with TRBJ1-5; TRBD1 matches 8 bases. The germline gives CDR1 SGHDN, CDR2 FVKESK. Trimming took 3 bases from V and 7 from J; bases not matched to a gene: 20. This CDR3 contains 19 residues. This CDR3 is CASSQGRGRGGGGGQPQHF. The CDR3 region has the DNA TGTGCCAGCAGCCAGGGCAGGGGGCGAGGGGGCGGGGGGGGACAGCCCCAGCATTTT.